The 27 T cell receptor beta chains below all came from one sample that was sequenced in a study of cytomegalovirus exposure and HLA in healthy donors. 13 Jbeta primers and 60 Vbeta primers were used for the PCR. Some clones are missing from TCRdb's copy, which holds only in-frame ones; the method was immunoSEQ multiplex PCR. Among about 120,000 clones, around three quarters were seen once, and the ten largest hold 2.5% to 3.5%. The sequenced sample was PBMCs. These receptors all stem from a woman younger than 45 in good health and CMV-seropositive.

The rearrangement links TRBV18 to TRBJ2-2, with D perhaps TRBD2 (6 bases). Germline CDR1 is KGHSH and CDR2 is LQKENI. The CDR3 sequence is 14 residues long. V was trimmed by 3 bases and J by 4 bases, leaving 9 bases between them. The CDR3 nucleotides read TGTGCCAGCTCACCTGCGGGGAGCACCGGGGAGCTGTTTTTT. Amino acid sequence: CASSPAGSTGELFF.

The V gene is TRBV7-6, the J gene TRBJ2-2; 7 bases agree with TRBD1. With V trimmed by 5 bases and J by 2 bases, 5 bases remained unmatched. CDR1 SGHVS and CDR2 FNYEAQ come from the germline V gene. The CDR3 spans 15 residues. The CDR3 sequence is CASSKGTVNTGELFF. CDR3 coding DNA: TGTGCCAGCAGCAAAGGGACAGTTAACACCGGGGAGCTGTTTTTT.

The rearrangement uses TRBV30 and TRBJ2-7, with a possible D match to TRBD2 (5 bases). Germline V gives CDR1 GTSNPN, CDR2 SVGIG (reference sequence). Deletions cut 4 bases from V and 0 bases from J, with 10 bases between. The CDR3 consists of 13 residues. The CDR3 spells CAWKLENSYEQYF. The DNA of the CDR3 is TGTGCCTGGAAACTAGAGAACTCCTACGAGCAGTACTTC.

The V gene is TRBV19, the J gene TRBJ1-1; 9 bases agree with TRBD1. Germline trimming cut 0 bases from V and 1 base from J; bases unmatched to any gene: 12. This CDR3 is built from 19 residues. Germline CDR1 is LNHDA and CDR2 is SQIVND (reference sequence). The CDR3 region has the DNA TGTGCCAGTAGTATAGATTCTGAGGGACAGGGCGCGTCGAACACTGAAGCTTTCTTT. Protein sequence: CASSIDSEGQGASNTEAFF.

The chain couples TRBV23-1 to TRBJ1-6, with D perhaps matching TRBD1 (6 bases). TRBV23-1 is noted as an ORF with a role that remains uncertain. This CDR3 has 16 residues. Trimming took 4 bases from V and 6 from J, leaving 16 bases between them. The CDR3 DNA reads as TGCGCCAGCAGTCTTCCCCACAGGGTTTTTAATTCACCCCTCCACTTT. It encodes CASSLPHRVFNSPLHF.

This clone appeared a few times. This chain connects TRBV5-6 to TRBJ2-5, with D hard to call. V lost 3 bases and J lost 3, with 9 bases in between. This CDR3 is built from 13 residues. From germline, CDR1 is SGHDT and CDR2 YYEEEE. In DNA, the CDR3 is TGTGCCAGCAGCTCTGGCCGGGAAGAGACCCAGTACTTC. This gives the protein CASSSGREETQYF.

V is TRBV5-1 and J is TRBJ2-5; no definite D call. Germline-derived CDR1 and CDR2 are SGHRS and YFSETQ. V lost 2 bases to trimming and J lost 4 bases, with 9 bases between them. This CDR3 comprises 13 residues. The CDR3 protein is CASSFDLAETQYF. The CDR3 DNA follows: TGCGCCAGCAGCTTTGACTTGGCAGAGACCCAGTACTTC.

This chain links TRBV11-2 with TRBJ2-3; 9 nucleotides line up with TRBD2. The J segment lost 2 bases and the V segment lost 5 bases, leaving 17 bases of the junction unmatched. The CDR3 consists of 19 residues. Germline V gene data show CDR1 as SGHAT and CDR2 as FQNNGV. The chain's CDR3 is CASSPIVMVGGGDTDTQYF. In nucleotides, the CDR3 is TGTGCCAGCAGCCCCATAGTTATGGTCGGCGGGGGGGACACAGATACGCAGTATTTT. The whole variable domain, filled in from reference TRBV11-2 and TRBJ2-3, reads EAGVAQSPRYKIIEKRQSVAFWCNPISGHATLYWYQQILGQGPKLLIQFQNNGVVDDSQLPKDRFSAERLKGVDSTLKIQPAKLEDSAVYLCASSPIVMVGGGDTDTQYFGPGTRLTVL.

This chain connects TRBV4-1 to TRBJ1-5; TRBD1 is a possible D gene (5 bases). V shed 6 bases and J shed 2 bases, with 14 bases lying between them. The CDR3 runs 15 residues. Per germline, CDR1 MGHRA and CDR2 YSYEKL. CDR3: CASRTTVQGNQPQHF. Here the CDR3 DNA reads TGCGCCAGCAGGACGACTGTACAGGGCAATCAGCCCCAGCATTTT.

V is TRBV4-2 and J is TRBJ1-5; D not certain. CDR1 LGHNA and CDR2 YNFKEQ come from the germline V gene. Trimming stripped 0 bases from V and 7 bases from J, with 16 bases between. The CDR3 runs 16 residues. The CDR3 nucleotides are TGTGCCAGCAGCCAAGAATCGCAGTACAGAAGGCAGCCCCAGCATTTT. Residues: CASSQESQYRRQPQHF.

The gene calls are TRBV28 and TRBJ2-4, with D possibly matching TRBD2 (5 bases). Germline loops: CDR1 MDHEN, CDR2 SYDVKM. The V end was cut by 3 bases, the J end by 1 base, with 10 bases between. The CDR3 sequence is 15 residues long. CDR3 sequence: CASSFAEVAKNIQYF. The CDR3 nucleotides read TGTGCCAGCAGTTTCGCGGAGGTGGCCAAAAACATTCAGTACTTC.

This clone was detected only once. The chain joins TRBV28 to TRBJ2-1; a weak D match, TRBD1 (6 bases). Trimming took off 8 bases at V and 3 bases at J, with 11 bases between the two ends. The CDR3 consists of 13 residues. Germline lookup yields CDR1 MDHEN and CDR2 SYDVKM. The CDR3 here is CASWGLNYNEQFF. The CDR3 region has the DNA TGTGCCAGCTGGGGGCTGAACTACAATGAGCAGTTCTTC.

This clone was counted between two and nine times. J is TRBJ2-3 and V is TRBV5-1; D not certain. The V end was cut by 3 bases, the J end by 2 bases, with 7 bases between. Germline V gene data show CDR1 as SGHRS and CDR2 as YFSETQ. This CDR3 region has 13 residues. This CDR3 reads CASSSSPTDTQYF. The CDR3, as DNA: TGCGCCAGCAGCTCCTCCCCCACAGATACGCAGTATTTT.

The chain uses TRBV27 and TRBJ2-3; D perhaps matches TRBD1 (5 bases). The length of the CDR3 is 16 residues. V was pared by 5 bases and J by 2 bases, with 17 bases between. The germline CDR1 and CDR2 sequences are MNHEY and SMNVEV (reference sequence). The CDR3 sequence is CASSPTTGSPTDTQYF. In DNA, the CDR3 is TGTGCCAGCAGTCCCACTACAGGTAGCCCCACAGATACGCAGTATTTT.

The rearrangement links TRBV6-1 to TRBJ1-1; D not certain. The CDR3 is 14 residues long. V was cut by 6 bases and J by 2 bases, with 13 bases left in between. Germline V CDR1 and CDR2: MNHNS, SASEGT. CDR3 amino acids: CASSPSGKNTEAFF. DNA for the CDR3: TGTGCCAGCAGCCCGTCGGGGAAAAACACTGAAGCTTTCTTT.

This sequence joins TRBV2 and TRBJ2-7; 11 positions match TRBD2. This CDR3 is 15 amino acids long. Germline CDR1 SNHLY, CDR2 FYNNEI. After removal of 7 bases from V and 4 bases from J, the junction contained 9 bases not matched to a gene. CDR3 protein: CASTPGTSGAYEQYF. In DNA, the CDR3 is TGTGCCAGCACCCCTGGGACTAGCGGAGCTTACGAGCAGTACTTC.

This chain joins TRBV5-5 and TRBJ2-5; TRBD2 matches 11 bases. Looked up from germline, CDR1 is SGHKS and CDR2 is YYEKEE (reference sequence). Trimming at V came to 4 bases and at J to 0 bases, leaving 11 bases not matched to a gene. The CDR3 consists of 18 residues. The CDR3 reads CASSDPSGGPVYQETQYF. The CDR3 DNA follows: TGTGCCAGCAGCGACCCTAGCGGGGGGCCAGTGTACCAAGAGACCCAGTACTTC. The full variable domain, completed using reference TRBV5-5 and TRBJ2-5, is DAGVTQSPTHLIKTRGQQVTLRCSPISGHKSVSWYQQVLGQGPQFIFQYYEKEERGRGNFPDRFSARQFPNYSSELNVNALLLGDSALYLCASSDPSGGPVYQETQYFGPGTRLLVL.

This clone showed up just once. This chain's CDR3 is CASSLSYNEQFF. Written as DNA, the CDR3 is TGTGCCAGCAGTTTGAGTTACAATGAGCAGTTCTTC. This chain connects TRBV28 to TRBJ2-1; no firm D call. Between the trimmed V and J ends, which lost 3 bases and 4 bases, there was a span of 4 bases. There are 12 residues in the CDR3. Germline V CDR1 and CDR2: MDHEN, SYDVKM.

The rearrangement joins TRBV7-3 to TRBJ1-1; possibly TRBD1 for D (6 bases). V lost 5 bases, J lost 6 bases, and 16 bases lay in between. This CDR3 comprises 14 residues. CDR1 is SGHTA, CDR2 FQGTGA, per germline. The CDR3 is CASSPVGGVSEAFF. CDR3 nucleotides: TGTGCCAGCAGCCCCGTAGGGGGGGTCTCTGAAGCTTTCTTT.

The rearrangement uses TRBV2 and TRBJ1-1; perhaps TRBD1 as D (6 bases). There are 15 residues in the CDR3. Trimming removed 2 bases from V and 0 bases from J, with 10 bases in between. Germline values: CDR1 SNHLY, CDR2 FYNNEI. CDR3 in amino acids: CASSEQGSMNTEAFF. In DNA form, the CDR3 reads TGTGCCAGCAGTGAACAGGGGAGTATGAACACTGAAGCTTTCTTT.

The rearrangement links TRBV6-1 to TRBJ2-1; D not certain. The CDR3 extends over 15 amino acids. Per germline, CDR1 MNHNS and CDR2 SASEGT. The V end was cut by 6 bases, the J end by 10 bases, with 22 bases between. CDR3 amino acids: CASRPTRNWVNEQFF. CDR3 DNA: TGTGCCAGCAGGCCGACGCGGAATTGGGTTAACGAGCAGTTCTTC.

This clone appeared once. CDR3 coding DNA: TGCGCCAGCAGCACCACAGGGGGCAGGGCTAATGAAAAACTGTTTTTT. Translation: CASSTTGGRANEKLFF. The V and J genes are TRBV5-1 and TRBJ1-4; 9 bases are a match to TRBD1. V shed 4 bases, J shed 3 bases, and the junction held 7 bases outside the gene matches. Germline V lookup: CDR1 SGHRS, CDR2 YFSETQ. This CDR3 is built from 16 residues.

This clone was seen a single time. The chain links TRBV5-4 to TRBJ1-6; maybe TRBD1 (6 bases). CDR3 length: 15 residues. Germline CDR1 and CDR2: SGHNT and YYREEE (reference sequence). Trimming removed 1 base from V and 10 bases from J, with 15 bases in between. CDR3: CASSLTGRGRSPLHF. The CDR3 nucleotides read TGTGCCAGCAGCTTGACCGGCAGGGGTCGGTCACCCCTCCACTTT.

The J gene is TRBJ2-7, the V gene TRBV29-1; TRBD2 agrees at 8 bases. The CDR3 is 13 residues long. The germline CDR1 and CDR2 sequences are SQVTM and ANQGSEA. V was pared by 5 bases and J by 6 bases, with 9 bases of the junction left unmatched. The CDR3 DNA is TGCAGCGTTAGTAGTCACGGGGGGGGCGAGCAGTACTTC. Its protein is CSVSSHGGGEQYF.

The chain joins TRBV27 to TRBJ1-2, with D perhaps TRBD1 (6 bases). CDR1 is MNHEY and CDR2 is SMNVEV in the germline V gene (reference sequence). V lost 6 bases and J 2 bases, leaving 22 bases between the germline ends. CDR3 length: 17 residues. The CDR3: CASRDRPRGGGNYGYTF. CDR3 coding DNA: TGTGCCAGCAGGGACCGCCCTAGGGGGGGCGGGAACTATGGCTACACCTTC.

The rearrangement joins TRBV2 to TRBJ2-5; possible D gene TRBD1, 5 bases. The V gene's germline CDR1 is SNHLY and CDR2 FYNNEI. V lost 2 bases, J lost 5 bases, and 9 bases lay in between. The CDR3 has 13 amino acids. CDR3 region: CASSERYRETQYF. In DNA form, the CDR3 reads TGTGCCAGCAGTGAAAGGTACAGGGAGACCCAGTACTTC.

The chain is built from TRBV5-1 and TRBJ2-1; the D gene is possibly TRBD1 (6 bases). The germline V gene has CDR1 SGHRS and CDR2 YFSETQ. The CDR3 sequence is 14 residues long. Trimming shortened V by 6 bases and J by 2 bases, and 12 bases separated the two germline ends. The CDR3 here is CASIQDSTYNEQFF. The CDR3 DNA sequence: TGCGCCAGCATCCAGGACAGTACCTACAATGAGCAGTTCTTC.